The 30 T cell receptor beta chains presented below share a single source sample, sequenced in a study of blood T cell repertoires in COVID-19. Profiled with immunoSEQ multiplex PCR; TCRdb holds only in-frame clones, not every one. The top ten clones hold around 3.9% of a sample with about 350,000 clones, over 85% of them seen once. Sample: peripheral blood. The receptors were sampled from a woman aged 55-70 years with COVID-19, enrolled during active disease.

The rearrangement links TRBV19 to TRBJ2-3; tentative D call: TRBD2 (6 bases). In germline, CDR1 is LNHDA, CDR2 SQIVND (reference sequence). V dropped 3 bases and J dropped 4 bases, with 17 bases sitting between them. The CDR3 contains 16 residues. The CDR3 loop reads CASSIQEGSSADTQYF. The DNA for the CDR3 is TGTGCCAGTAGTATTCAGGAGGGTTCTTCCGCAGATACGCAGTATTTT. Drawing the rest from reference TRBV19 and TRBJ2-3, the complete variable domain is DGGITQSPKYLFRKEGQNVTLSCEQNLNHDAMYWYRQDPGQGLRLIYYSQIVNDFQKGDIAEGYSVSREKKESFPLTVTSAQKNPTAFYLCASSIQEGSSADTQYFGPGTRLTVL.

This sequence joins TRBV3-1 (or the pseudogene TRBV3-2) and TRBJ2-3; D perhaps matches TRBD1 (6 bases). V was pared by 1 base and J by 6 bases, with 14 bases between. The CDR3 runs to 15 residues. Germline CDR1 is LGHDT and CDR2 is YNNKEL (reference sequence). CDR3 loop: CASSQGGQWEDTQYF. CDR3 DNA: TGTGCCAGCAGCCAAGGAGGACAGTGGGAGGATACGCAGTATTTT.

This clone was seen once. The chain combines TRBV5-4 with TRBJ2-1; 14 nucleotides line up with TRBD2. Germline V gene sequence: CDR1 SGHNT, CDR2 YYREEE (reference sequence). The CDR3 contains 16 residues. The V segment lost 4 bases and the J segment 8 bases; nucleotides outside the gene matches: 8. The DNA for the CDR3 is TGTGCCAGCAGCCCCCCGACTAGCGGGGGGGCCGATGAGCAGTTCTTC. This encodes CASSPPTSGGADEQFF.

This sequence joins TRBV19 and TRBJ2-5, with 7 positions matching TRBD1. Germline CDR1 is LNHDA and CDR2 is SQIVND (reference sequence). This CDR3 is 14 amino acids long. Trimming cost V 6 bases and J 5 bases; bases outside gene matches: 9. The CDR3 sequence: CASRTRQGVETQYF. The CDR3 DNA is TGTGCCAGTAGGACACGACAGGGCGTGGAGACCCAGTACTTC.

The chain couples TRBV6-5 to TRBJ2-2; D might be TRBD1 (6 bases). Germline assignment: CDR1 MNHEY and CDR2 SVGAGI. The CDR3 has 15 amino acids. With 6 bases removed from V and 5 bases from J, the gap between germline ends came to 16 bases. The CDR3 DNA sequence: TGTGCCAGCAGAAACGACAGGCGAGGGACCGGGGAGCTGTTTTTT. Protein product: CASRNDRRGTGELFF.

The rearrangement uses TRBV4-1 and TRBJ1-2, with 9 bases identical to TRBD1. This CDR3 has 12 residues. Germline V gene sequence: CDR1 MGHRA, CDR2 YSYEKL. V shed 3 bases, J shed 9 bases, and the junction held 2 bases outside the gene matches. This chain's CDR3 is CASSQGQGSYTF. The CDR3 nucleotides are TGCGCCAGCAGCCAGGGACAGGGCAGCTACACCTTC.

This chain links TRBV6-5 with TRBJ2-7; a weak D match, TRBD2 (6 bases). The CDR3 has 12 residues. The ends were cut back, 8 bases at V and 5 bases at J, with 13 bases in the middle. Germline CDR1 MNHEY, CDR2 SVGAGI. The CDR3 spells CASRRGSNEQYF. The CDR3 DNA sequence: TGTGCCAGCCGTCGGGGGTCGAACGAGCAGTACTTC.

The chain has TRBV28 and TRBJ1-1; no reliable D call. V dropped 3 bases and J dropped 6 bases, with 11 bases sitting between them. CDR1 MDHEN and CDR2 SYDVKM come from the germline V gene. The CDR3 spans 13 residues. In nucleotides, the CDR3 is TGTGCCAGCAGTTTTATTGCGGGTGCTGAAGCTTTCTTT. The encoded protein is CASSFIAGAEAFF.

This chain joins TRBV2 and TRBJ1-2; 7 bases map to TRBD1. The CDR3 length is 15 residues. Losses at the gene ends were 5 bases for V and 6 bases for J; bases not matched to a gene: 12. Per germline, CDR1 SNHLY and CDR2 FYNNEI. The CDR3 DNA reads TGTGCCAGCAGTATACCCGGGACAGCTATCGATGGCTACACCTTC. Protein sequence: CASSIPGTAIDGYTF. Looking up the rest from reference TRBV2 and TRBJ1-2 gives the full variable domain: EPEVTQTPSHQVTQMGQEVILRCVPISNHLYFYWYRQILGQKVEFLVSFYNNEISEKSEIFDDQFSVERPDGSNFTLKIRSTKLEDSAMYFCASSIPGTAIDGYTFGSGTRLTVV.

This chain connects TRBV27 to TRBJ1-5; 7 positions match TRBD1. CDR1 is MNHEY, CDR2 SMNVEV, per germline (reference sequence). J gave up 5 bases and V 5 bases, and 3 bases lay outside the gene matches. The CDR3 covers 13 residues. Here the CDR3 DNA reads TGTGCCAGCAGTGGCGACAGGGATCAGCCCCAGCATTTT. Translation: CASSGDRDQPQHF.

This sequence joins TRBV6-6 and TRBJ1-5; D remains ambiguous. Germline assignment: CDR1 MNHNY and CDR2 SVGAGI (reference sequence). V was clipped by 7 bases and J by 5 bases, with 12 bases between them. The CDR3 consists of 13 residues. CDR3 in DNA: TGTGCCAGCACGTCGGGTCACGATCAGCCCCAGCATTTT. Protein: CASTSGHDQPQHF.

This sequence joins TRBV10-3 and TRBJ2-7; D might be TRBD1 (5 bases). Germline assignment: CDR1 ENHRY and CDR2 SYGVKD. Deletions cut 0 bases from V and 2 bases from J, with 11 bases between. The CDR3 length is 15 residues. In DNA form, the CDR3 reads TGTGCCATCAGTGAGTCACAGGTGAGCACCTACGAGCAGTACTTC. This encodes CAISESQVSTYEQYF.

The rearrangement links TRBV4-2 to TRBJ1-2, with TRBD1 as a possible D gene (5 bases). V was shortened by 1 base and J by 3 bases, with 12 bases between the two germline ends. This CDR3 region has 15 residues. Germline loops: CDR1 LGHNA, CDR2 YNFKEQ. The DNA of the CDR3 is TGTGCCAGCAGCCAAGCGGCTAAACAGGACTATGGCTACACCTTC. It specifies CASSQAAKQDYGYTF.

The chain has TRBV7-9 and TRBJ1-6, with D perhaps matching TRBD1 (5 bases). The CDR3 is 15 residues long. Trimming removed 5 bases at V and 7 bases at J, with 15 bases between. CDR1 and CDR2 from the germline V gene are SEHNR and FQNEAQ (reference sequence). The CDR3 DNA reads TGTGCCAGCAGCCCCCGGGGGACGGAGAATTCACCCCTCCACTTT. It translates to CASSPRGTENSPLHF.

V is TRBV6-1 and J is TRBJ1-3; D is unclear. Germline V CDR1 and CDR2: MNHNS, SASEGT. Trimming took 2 bases from V and 4 from J, leaving 12 bases between them. The length of the CDR3 is 15 residues. The CDR3 loop is CASSERGVQGNTIYF. For the CDR3, the DNA is TGTGCCAGCAGTGAACGGGGAGTGCAGGGAAACACCATATATTTT.

The genes are TRBV23-1 and TRBJ1-1, with D hard to call. TRBV23-1 is an ORF for which the function is uncertain. Trimming left V 2 bases short and J 3 bases short, with 10 bases between. This CDR3 region has 14 residues. The CDR3 reads CASSQTVRDTEAFF. CDR3 in DNA: TGCGCCAGCAGTCAAACGGTACGGGACACTGAAGCTTTCTTT.

The V call is TRBV3-1 (or the pseudogene TRBV3-2), the J call TRBJ1-4, with TRBD1 matching 7 bases. With 7 bases clipped from V and 0 bases from J, the junction kept 5 bases outside the gene matches. CDR3 length equals 15 residues. Germline CDR1 reads LGHDT; CDR2 reads YNNKEL (reference sequence). The CDR3 sequence: CASTTGVATNEKLFF. The CDR3 DNA reads as TGTGCCAGCACCACAGGGGTAGCAACTAATGAAAAACTGTTTTTT.

The V call is TRBV9, the J call TRBJ1-5; D is perhaps TRBD1 (5 bases). Germline lookup yields CDR1 SGDLS and CDR2 YYNGEE. The CDR3 is 14 amino acids. The V and J ends lost 0 bases and 6 bases respectively, with 10 bases between them. CDR3 loop: CASSVGGAAQPQHF. CDR3 nucleotides: TGTGCCAGCAGCGTAGGCGGGGCGGCTCAGCCCCAGCATTTT.

The chain joins TRBV12-3 or TRBV12-4 to TRBJ2-3, with D perhaps TRBD1 (6 bases). The CDR3 is 13 amino acids. The V gene lost 6 bases and the J gene lost 10 bases, with 17 bases spanning the gap. CDR3 sequence (DNA): TGTGCCAGCAGCCCTATTATACAGGGCCCGCAGTATTTT. As protein: CASSPIIQGPQYF.

The chain couples TRBV28 to TRBJ1-1; D is undetermined. The V end was cut by 5 bases, the J end by 1 base, with 11 bases between. CDR3 length: 14 residues. The germline gives CDR1 MDHEN, CDR2 SYDVKM. The DNA of the CDR3 is TGTGCCAGCAGTGCACGGGTAGGGAACACTGAAGCTTTCTTT. This translates into CASSARVGNTEAFF.

The CDR3 here is CASSQRAGSNTEAFF. The CDR3 region has the DNA TGTGCCAGCAGCCAGAGGGCAGGTTCGAACACTGAAGCTTTCTTT. The rearrangement links TRBV3-1 (or the pseudogene TRBV3-2) to TRBJ1-1; D ambiguous. The CDR3 loop spans 15 amino acids. Trimming pared 3 bases from V and 1 base from J, leaving 12 bases between. Germline assignment: CDR1 LGHDT and CDR2 YNNKEL (reference sequence).

V gene TRBV7-3 combines with J gene TRBJ2-2; 12 bases match TRBD2. V was clipped by 8 bases and J by 4 bases; unmatched bases: 5. Germline loops: CDR1 SGHTA, CDR2 FQGTGA. The CDR3 extends over 15 amino acids. The CDR3 loop reads CASGLAGGITGELFF. The CDR3 nucleotides are TGTGCCAGCGGTCTAGCGGGGGGGATCACCGGGGAGCTGTTTTTT.

Details on this clone: One junction end does not reproduce the germline sequence, and a read error may be involved. This chain connects TRBV11-2 to TRBJ2-5; a weak D match, TRBD1 (6 bases). Germline V gives CDR1 SGHAT, CDR2 FQNNGV. This CDR3 is 15 amino acids long. This CDR3 reads CAGSSGHGNQETQYF. The CDR3 DNA sequence: TGTGCCGGCAGCTCGGGACACGGTAACCAAGAGACCCAGTACTTC.

CDR3 amino acids: CASSPWTSQETQYF. CDR3 nucleotides: TGTGCCAGCAGTCCCTGGACAAGTCAAGAGACCCAGTACTTC. The chain has TRBV6-6 and TRBJ2-5; possible D gene TRBD1, 5 bases. In germline, CDR1 is MNHNY, CDR2 SVGAGI (reference sequence). This CDR3 has 14 amino acids. V lost 5 bases and J lost 2, with 12 bases in between.

This sequence joins TRBV18 and TRBJ1-5, with D possibly matching TRBD1 (6 bases). This CDR3 contains 16 residues. Germline assignment: CDR1 KGHSH and CDR2 LQKENI. V was cut by 3 bases and J by 3 bases, with 15 bases left in between. The chain's CDR3 is CASSPGQDLINQPQHF. For the CDR3, the DNA is TGTGCCAGCTCACCGGGACAAGACCTAATCAATCAGCCCCAGCATTTT.

This chain links TRBV11-2 with TRBJ1-4, with a possible D match to TRBD1 (6 bases). The CDR3 extends over 14 amino acids. V was shortened by 3 bases and J by 8 bases, with 13 bases between the two germline ends. Germline V gene sequence: CDR1 SGHAT, CDR2 FQNNGV. The CDR3 bases are TGTGCCAGCAGCTTCCTCAGAACAGGGGAAAAACTGTTTTTT. Encoded protein: CASSFLRTGEKLFF.

This sequence joins TRBV7-8 and TRBJ1-3; D is ambiguous. V lost 2 bases and J 1 base, leaving 6 bases between the germline ends. The CDR3 is 14 amino acids. CDR1 is SGHVS and CDR2 is FQNEAQ in the germline V gene. This CDR3 is CASSLSGSGNTIYF. The CDR3 region has the DNA TGTGCCAGCAGCTTATCCGGGTCTGGAAACACCATATATTTT.

The chain is built from TRBV12-3 or TRBV12-4 and TRBJ1-2; D remains ambiguous. The CDR3 runs to 13 residues. Trimming removed 2 bases at V and 7 bases at J, with 11 bases between. CDR3 in DNA: TGTGCCAGCAGTTTACGGGTAGAGGGTGGCTACACCTTC. Translation gives CASSLRVEGGYTF.

This rearrangement joins TRBV5-4 to TRBJ1-4; possible D gene TRBD1, 5 bases. Germline CDR1 is SGHNT and CDR2 is YYREEE (reference sequence). The CDR3 runs 15 residues. Trimming removed 4 bases from V and 4 bases from J, with 14 bases in between. This CDR3 reads CASSTRVSGNEKLFF. The DNA of the CDR3 is TGTGCCAGCAGCACCAGGGTGTCGGGTAATGAAAAACTGTTTTTT.

The gene calls are TRBV29-1 and TRBJ2-2; 10 bases are a match to TRBD1. V shed 5 bases and J 4 bases; nucleotides not matched to a gene: 1. Germline CDR1 is SQVTM and CDR2 is ANQGSEA. The CDR3 loop spans 13 amino acids. The CDR3 DNA is TGCAGCGTTAGGACAGGGGGCACCGGGGAGCTGTTTTTT. Protein: CSVRTGGTGELFF.